This T cell receptor beta chain appears in the sequencing data of a study of shared clonotypes between healthy human individuals. CDR1 and CDR2 from the germline V gene are GTSNPN and SVGIG (reference sequence). The CDR3 length is 15 residues. J was trimmed by 0 bases and V by 3 bases; bases with no gene match: 5. Here immunoSEQ multiplex PCR was the method, and the copy in TCRdb shows in-frame clones only, minus some. The sample includes about 1.1 million clones, around three quarters seen only once; the top ten take about 0.52%. This sequence was found in a man aged 18-30 years in good health. Some clones in this sample may be carry-over from other donors' samples. The chain links TRBV30 to TRBJ2-3; 8 bases are a match to TRBD1. The material sequenced was memory CD4+ T cells from PBMCs. This sample's subset: CD45RA-negative fraction. The CDR3 DNA sequence: TGTGCCTGGAGCGACAGGGGATTCAGCACAGATACGCAGTATTTT. Translation gives CAWSDRGFSTDTQYF.